Below are 20 T cell receptor beta chains sequenced from a single sample in a study of control samples from healthy donors and cancer patients. Sequenced by immunoSEQ multiplex PCR; TCRdb stores in-frame clones only, minus some. The data contain approximately 72,000 clones, 70% to 90% of them singletons. Sequencing was carried out using blood. The receptors derive from a man over 45 in good health.

This sequence joins TRBV30 and TRBJ1-2, with 7 positions matching TRBD1. Germline lookup yields CDR1 GTSNPN and CDR2 SVGIG (reference sequence). V was pared by 1 base and J by 8 bases, with 10 bases of the junction left unmatched. CDR3 length equals 14 residues. CDR3 in DNA: TGTGCCTGGAGTGGGCCCCAAGGGGGCAGCGGCTACACCTTC. Translation: CAWSGPQGGSGYTF.

The chain recombines TRBV7-9 with TRBJ2-7, with 7 bases fitting TRBD2. The V and J ends lost 5 bases and 3 bases, in that order; junction bases with no gene match: 7. Germline values: CDR1 SEHNR, CDR2 FQNEAQ (reference sequence). CDR3 length: 14 amino acids. The CDR3 region has the DNA TGTGCCAGCAGCCCGGCGGGGGTGTTCTACGAGCAGTACTTC. It specifies CASSPAGVFYEQYF.

CDR3 loop: CASSLVAGRETQYF. CDR3 DNA: TGTGCCAGCAGCTTAGTGGCGGGGAGGGAGACCCAGTACTTC. V gene TRBV11-2 combines with J gene TRBJ2-5, with D perhaps TRBD2 (6 bases). This CDR3 comprises 14 residues. Trimming left V 1 base short and J 5 bases short, with 11 bases between. Per the germline V gene, CDR1 is SGHAT and CDR2 is FQNNGV.

The rearrangement uses TRBV6-5 and TRBJ2-7; no clear D. Looked up from germline, CDR1 is MNHEY and CDR2 is SVGAGI. This CDR3 has 15 residues. The V and J ends lost 2 bases and 2 bases respectively, with 13 bases between them. This CDR3 reads CASSYPLGSTYEQYF. The CDR3, as DNA: TGTGCCAGCAGTTACCCCCTAGGATCGACCTACGAGCAGTACTTC.

This sequence joins TRBV7-9 and TRBJ2-5; possible D gene TRBD2, 5 bases. The germline V gene has CDR1 SEHNR and CDR2 FQNEAQ (reference sequence). The CDR3 covers 12 residues. Trimming stripped 3 bases from V and 5 bases from J, with 7 bases between. The CDR3 sequence: CASSFIAETQYF. In DNA, the CDR3 is TGTGCCAGCAGCTTTATAGCGGAGACCCAGTACTTC.

The V gene is TRBV6-4, the J gene TRBJ2-2; 8 bases are shared with TRBD2. Trimming removed 9 bases from V and 1 base from J; junction bases left unmatched: 7. Germline CDR1 and CDR2: MRHNA and SNTAGT. This CDR3 comprises 15 residues. The CDR3 is CARGFSGENTGELFF. The DNA of the CDR3 is TGTGCCAGGGGATTTAGCGGGGAGAACACCGGGGAGCTGTTTTTT.

The chain combines TRBV3-1 (or the pseudogene TRBV3-2) with TRBJ2-1, with D unresolved. V shed 4 bases and J shed 5 bases, with 3 bases lying between them. Germline V lookup: CDR1 LGHDT, CDR2 YNNKEL (reference sequence). The CDR3 is 11 amino acids. This chain's CDR3 is CASSLNNEQFF. CDR3 sequence (DNA): TGTGCCAGCAGCCTCAACAATGAGCAGTTCTTC.

Concerning this clone: Sequence at one end of the junction differs from germline and may be a read error. Here the CDR3 DNA reads TGTGCCAGCAGCCAAATCAACAGGGGATTTAAGTTCTCCTCCGAGCAGTACTTC. As protein: CASSQINRGFKFSSEQYF. The gene calls are TRBV14 and TRBJ2-7; 7 bases map to TRBD1. The CDR3 extends over 18 amino acids. Germline assignment: CDR1 SGHDN and CDR2 FVKESK.

This clone has only a few counts. V gene TRBV5-3 combines with J gene TRBJ2-3; 11 bases fit TRBD2. TRBV5-3 is treated as an ORF (open reading frame) with a function not yet certain. V lost 4 bases and J lost 0; bases outside the gene matches: 4. The CDR3 is made up of 16 amino acids. CDR3: CARSLSGGASTDTQYF. In DNA form, the CDR3 reads TGTGCCAGAAGCCTTAGCGGGGGGGCCAGCACAGATACGCAGTATTTT.

This clone was counted ten times or more. The germline gene is not matched at one end of the junction; a read error may be the cause. The chain recombines TRBV5-8 with TRBJ2-3; D possibly corresponds to TRBD2 (6 bases). Germline V gene lookup returns CDR1 SGHTS and CDR2 YDEGEE. The CDR3 has 13 residues. Written as DNA, the CDR3 is TGTGCCAGCACCTTGGGGGGATCAGATACGCAGTATTTT. Protein product: CASTLGGSDTQYF.

This clone was seen only a few times. DNA for the CDR3: TGTGCCAGTAGTATGAGGGGCAGGGGTCAGCCCCAGCATTTT. Protein: CASSMRGRGQPQHF. This chain uses TRBV19 with TRBJ1-5; a weak D match, TRBD1 (6 bases). Germline assignment: CDR1 LNHDA and CDR2 SQIVND (reference sequence). The CDR3 contains 14 residues. The V and J ends lost 3 bases and 6 bases respectively, with 12 bases between them.

The chain joins TRBV18 to TRBJ1-2; 11 nucleotides align to TRBD1. There are 15 residues in the CDR3. Germline V gives CDR1 KGHSH, CDR2 LQKENI. With 3 bases clipped from V and 6 bases from J, the junction kept 6 bases outside the gene matches. The DNA for the CDR3 is TGTGCCAGCTCACCTCGGACAGGGGGCGGGGATGGCTACACCTTC. Protein product: CASSPRTGGGDGYTF.

The chain employs TRBV6-6 and TRBJ1-5, with a weak D call TRBD1 (6 bases). The V end was cut by 8 bases, the J end by 6 bases, with 14 bases between. The germline V gene has CDR1 MNHNY and CDR2 SVGAGI (reference sequence). The CDR3 spans 13 residues. The CDR3 spells CASAQGPGQPQHF. The CDR3 coding sequence is TGTGCCAGCGCTCAGGGGCCGGGTCAGCCCCAGCATTTT.

This chain joins TRBV19 and TRBJ2-2, with 8 bases fitting TRBD1. V lost 10 bases and J lost 7; bases outside the gene matches: 17. CDR3 length: 16 amino acids. Germline CDR1 is LNHDA and CDR2 is SQIVND (reference sequence). The CDR3 is CATPREPDRVVGELFF. CDR3 in DNA: TGTGCCACCCCAAGGGAACCGGACAGGGTAGTCGGGGAGCTGTTTTTT. The variable domain in full, completed from reference TRBV19 and TRBJ2-2, reads DGGITQSPKYLFRKEGQNVTLSCEQNLNHDAMYWYRQDPGQGLRLIYYSQIVNDFQKGDIAEGYSVSREKKESFPLTVTSAQKNPTAFYLCATPREPDRVVGELFFGEGSRLTVL.

CDR3 residues: CASSSYGYGYTF. The CDR3 DNA sequence: TGTGCCAGCAGCTCCTACGGCTATGGCTACACCTTC. The chain has TRBV7-2 and TRBJ1-2; no clear D. The CDR3 runs 12 residues. V lost 4 bases and J 4 bases, leaving 7 bases between the germline ends. CDR1 and CDR2 from the germline V gene are SGHTA and FQGNSA.

The CDR3 bases are TGTGCCAGCAGACCGGGACGGCCTTTATACGAGCAGTACTTC. Translating it yields CASRPGRPLYEQYF. This chain uses TRBV6-6 with TRBJ2-7; D might be TRBD1 or TRBD2, each matching 5 bases. The V end was cut by 6 bases, the J end by 4 bases, with 16 bases between. CDR3 length equals 14 residues. CDR1 and CDR2 from the germline V gene are MNHNY and SVGAGI (reference sequence).

This chain joins TRBV6-6 and TRBJ1-1; D might be TRBD1 (6 bases). CDR1 MNHNY and CDR2 SVGAGI come from the germline V gene (reference sequence). This CDR3 contains 13 residues. V was cut by 5 bases and J by 3 bases, with 10 bases left in between. The CDR3 protein is CASSVSGDTEAFF. For the CDR3, the DNA is TGTGCCAGCAGTGTCTCAGGGGACACTGAAGCTTTCTTT.

Concerning this clone itself: The sample has other DNA sequences that encode this CDR3 too. The chain uses TRBV11-2 and TRBJ2-7; TRBD2 matches 7 bases. This CDR3 has 17 amino acids. V was pared by 1 base and J by 0 bases, with 9 bases of the junction left unmatched. CDR1 SGHAT and CDR2 FQNNGV come from the germline V gene. The CDR3: CASSLGPWKRGSYEQYF. In nucleotides, the CDR3 is TGTGCCAGCAGCTTAGGGCCGTGGAAGCGGGGCTCCTACGAGCAGTACTTC.

The chain combines TRBV10-3 with TRBJ2-5; D not certain. With 5 bases removed from V and 2 bases from J, the gap between germline ends came to 6 bases. The CDR3 extends over 12 amino acids. Germline V gene data show CDR1 as ENHRY and CDR2 as SYGVKD. Here the CDR3 reads CAISPGQETQYF. CDR3 coding DNA: TGTGCCATCAGTCCAGGTCAAGAGACCCAGTACTTC.

The chain links TRBV6-6 to TRBJ1-3; D remains unclear. Trimming stripped 2 bases from V and 0 bases from J, with 8 bases between. The CDR3 spans 15 residues. The germline gives CDR1 MNHNY, CDR2 SVGAGI (reference sequence). The CDR3 is CASSYQVPSGNTIYF. CDR3 nucleotide sequence: TGTGCCAGCAGTTACCAAGTGCCCTCTGGAAACACCATATATTTT.